The 9 T cell receptor beta chains below all came from one sample that was sequenced in a study of T cells in Graves' hyperthyroidism and ophthalmopathy. Researchers amplified the TCR beta CDR3 regions from RNA transcripts. Researchers ran a first-round RT-PCR on the TCR CDR3 using the HTBI primer set. TCRdb reprocessed the multiplex PCR reads via MiXCR and lists one record per CDR3 protein. The sample includes 500,000 to 600,000 distinct CDR3 sequences, 20% of them seen just once. Sequencing input: blood. The receptors were sampled from a middle-aged man with Graves' ophthalmopathy.

The chain couples TRBV14 to TRBJ2-1; TRBD2 agrees at 7 bases. The V and J ends lost 0 bases and 7 bases, in that order; junction bases with no gene match: 6. CDR3 length: 15 amino acids. Germline V CDR1 and CDR2: SGHDN, FVKESK. The CDR3 DNA sequence: TGTGCCAGCAGCCAAGATACGCGAGCGGGAAATGAGCAGTTCTTC. Translating gives CASSQDTRAGNEQFF. The variable domain in full, completed from reference TRBV14 and TRBJ2-1, reads EAGVTQFPSHSVIEKGQTVTLRCDPISGHDNLYWYRRVMGKEIKFLLHFVKESKQDESGMPNNRFLAERTGGTYSTLKVQPAELEDSGVYFCASSQDTRAGNEQFFGPGTRLTVL.

This clonotype was observed a handful of times. V is TRBV6-1 and J is TRBJ2-3; 8 bases match TRBD1. Looked up from germline, CDR1 is MNHNS and CDR2 is SASEGT. There are 13 residues in the CDR3. The V segment lost 7 bases and the J segment 3 bases; nucleotides outside the gene matches: 3. This CDR3 is CASKWTGTDTQYF. In DNA, the CDR3 is TGTGCCAGCAAGTGGACAGGGACAGATACGCAGTATTTT.

The sample holds many counts of this clonotype. The chain employs TRBV7-3 and TRBJ2-1; a possible D gene is TRBD2 (6 bases). The germline V gene has CDR1 SGHTA and CDR2 FQGTGA. This CDR3 contains 14 residues. V shed 3 bases and J shed 3 bases, with 9 bases lying between them. CDR3 amino acids: CASSLGLNYNEQFF. CDR3 DNA: TGTGCCAGCAGCTTGGGACTGAACTACAATGAGCAGTTCTTC.

This clonotype was picked up many times. The J gene is TRBJ2-3, the V gene TRBV6-1; D gene ambiguous. The V gene lost 7 bases and the J gene lost 0 bases, with 11 bases spanning the gap. The CDR3 has 14 amino acids. The germline gives CDR1 MNHNS, CDR2 SASEGT. CDR3 sequence: CASKKALSTDTQYF. CDR3 in DNA: TGTGCCAGCAAGAAGGCTTTGAGCACAGATACGCAGTATTTT.

This clonotype was seen ten or more times. J is TRBJ2-7 and V is TRBV3-1; 8 positions agree with TRBD2. CDR3 length equals 15 residues. V was clipped by 4 bases and J by 0 bases; unmatched bases: 5. The germline CDR1 and CDR2 sequences are LGHDT and YNNKEL (reference sequence). CDR3 in amino acids: CASSLKRGSSYEQYF. CDR3 DNA sequence: TGTGCCAGCAGCCTAAAGCGGGGGAGCTCCTACGAGCAGTACTTC.

This clonotype showed up just a few times. V usage is TRBV7-9 and J usage is TRBJ1-4; D might be TRBD1 (5 bases). V dropped 5 bases and J dropped 7 bases, with 5 bases sitting between them. This CDR3 region has 11 residues. Germline CDR1 is SEHNR and CDR2 is FQNEAQ (reference sequence). The CDR3 DNA is TGTGCCAGCAGCGACAGTGAAAAACTGTTTTTT. This encodes CASSDSEKLFF.

This clonotype was observed a few times. The V gene is TRBV12-3 or TRBV12-4, the J gene TRBJ1-2; D unresolved. This CDR3 region has 12 residues. Trimming removed 5 bases at V and 8 bases at J, with 12 bases between. CDR3 nucleotide sequence: TGTGCCAGCAGTCTTTATCCGGGGGGCTACACCTTC. Amino acids: CASSLYPGGYTF.

This clonotype was picked up a small number of times. The rearrangement uses TRBV4-2 and TRBJ2-1; 7 bases line up with TRBD2. The length of the CDR3 is 17 residues. The V and J ends lost 0 bases and 0 bases, in that order; junction bases with no gene match: 5. Germline values: CDR1 LGHNA, CDR2 YNFKEQ. CDR3 sequence reads: CASSQDLGTNSYNEQFF. CDR3 in DNA: TGTGCCAGCAGCCAAGATCTCGGGACTAACTCCTACAATGAGCAGTTCTTC.

This clonotype was counted many times. This chain uses TRBV7-2 with TRBJ1-5; 8 nucleotides align to TRBD1. V trimming: 1 base; J trimming: 2 bases; junction bases outside the gene matches: 1. Germline V lookup: CDR1 SGHTA, CDR2 FQGNSA. The CDR3 has 15 amino acids. The DNA for the CDR3 is TGTGCCAGCAGCTTAGGCAGGGGGCGCAATCAGCCCCAGCATTTT. Its translation is CASSLGRGRNQPQHF.